This TCR beta chain was identified in a study of blood T cell repertoires in COVID-19. As for the study in general: The United States, Italy and Spain supplied acute and convalescent COVID-19 samples. Sample material is recorded as cDNA or gDNA derived from T cells, B-cell-depleted T cells, or PBMCs.

Enrollment of patients from Seattle took place during active infection, with longitudinal follow-up. Germline CDR1 is SGHTS and CDR2 is YDEGEE. The CDR3 contains 15 residues. V lost 0 bases, J lost 6 bases, and 13 bases lay in between. Data came from immunoSEQ multiplex PCR; TCRdb stores just in-frame clones and leaves some out. The table lists about 160,000 clones, 79% of them singletons, with around 8.1% in the top ten. The origin of this receptor is a woman aged 60 to 75 with COVID-19, enrolled during active disease. Sequencing used peripheral blood. The gene calls are TRBV5-8 and TRBJ1-5; D unresolved. CDR3 coding DNA: TGTGCCAGCAGCTTGGCCCCACGAGCAATTCAGCCCCAGCATTTT. This codes for CASSLAPRAIQPQHF.